The 4 T cell receptor beta chains listed next were all sequenced from one sample in a study of blood T cell repertoires in COVID-19. Sequenced by immunoSEQ multiplex PCR; TCRdb stores in-frame clones only, minus some. The sample yields about 60,000 clones, over 75% seen once. Sequenced material: peripheral blood. These receptors came from a human donor in a cohort sampled during active COVID-19.

V is TRBV5-1 and J is TRBJ2-5; D is possibly TRBD1 (5 bases). The CDR3 has 14 amino acids. Trimming shortened V by 0 bases and J by 3 bases, and 9 bases separated the two germline ends. Germline-derived CDR1 and CDR2 are SGHRS and YFSETQ. CDR3 sequence (DNA): TGCGCCAGCAGCTTGGCCGCAGGGAAAGAGACCCAGTACTTC. Translating gives CASSLAAGKETQYF.

This sequence joins TRBV10-2 and TRBJ2-1, with 8 nucleotides matching TRBD2. Germline V lookup: CDR1 WSHSY, CDR2 SAAADI. This CDR3 is built from 16 residues. V was clipped by 3 bases and J by 5 bases; unmatched bases: 9. The CDR3 DNA reads TGCGCCAGCAGTGAAGAACCGGGACTAGTTAACAATGAGCAGTTCTTC. It is translated as CASSEEPGLVNNEQFF.

V gene TRBV13 combines with J gene TRBJ2-2; perhaps TRBD2 as D (5 bases). Germline CDR1 PRHDT, CDR2 FYEKMQ (reference sequence). V was pared by 3 bases and J by 10 bases, with 12 bases between. The CDR3 covers 13 residues. The chain's CDR3 is CASSFRTSEELFF. The CDR3 DNA reads TGTGCCAGCAGCTTTAGGACTTCGGAGGAGCTGTTTTTT.

The chain is built from TRBV7-9 and TRBJ1-1; the match to TRBD1 covers 9 bases. V dropped 5 bases and J dropped 0; count of bases not matched to a gene: 10. Germline lookup yields CDR1 SEHNR and CDR2 FQNEAQ (reference sequence). The CDR3 spans 17 residues. The CDR3 region is CASSPKTGGTVNTEAFF. The CDR3 DNA reads as TGTGCCAGCAGCCCAAAGACAGGGGGAACGGTGAACACTGAAGCTTTCTTT.